The 17 T cell receptor beta chains below were found in one sample sequenced in a study of cytomegalovirus exposure and HLA in healthy donors. The table came from immunoSEQ multiplex PCR; TCRdb's copy has only in-frame clones and leaves some out. The sample consists of about 150,000 clones, approximately 88% of them appearing once. Material: PBMCs. The source is a man between 18 and 29 years old in good health and CMV-seropositive.

The chain recombines TRBV5-1 with TRBJ2-3; D might be TRBD2 (5 bases). Trimming removed 4 bases at V and 2 bases at J, with 17 bases between. CDR1 SGHRS and CDR2 YFSETQ come from the germline V gene. The CDR3 extends over 16 amino acids. CDR3 nucleotides: TGCGCCAGCAGCGTCCGTGAGGTGGGAGTCACAGATACGCAGTATTTT. Amino acid sequence: CASSVREVGVTDTQYF.

The chain couples TRBV11-2 to TRBJ2-2; 7 bases match TRBD1. Germline trimming cut 5 bases from V and 3 bases from J; bases unmatched to any gene: 9. Germline V gene sequence: CDR1 SGHAT, CDR2 FQNNGV. CDR3 size: 16 residues. The CDR3 region has the DNA TGTGCCAGCAGCCCATCTTCCGGGACAGACACCGGGGAGCTGTTTTTT. It codes for CASSPSSGTDTGELFF. Full variable domain (missing parts from reference TRBV11-2 and TRBJ2-2): EAGVAQSPRYKIIEKRQSVAFWCNPISGHATLYWYQQILGQGPKLLIQFQNNGVVDDSQLPKDRFSAERLKGVDSTLKIQPAKLEDSAVYLCASSPSSGTDTGELFFGEGSRLTVL.

This chain connects TRBV30 to TRBJ1-1, with unresolved D. V dropped 2 bases and J dropped 0 bases, with 13 bases sitting between them. The CDR3 runs 15 residues. The germline V gene has CDR1 GTSNPN and CDR2 SVGIG (reference sequence). DNA of the CDR3: TGTGCCTGGAGTCGGAGAGCCGCCGTGAACACTGAAGCTTTCTTT. Translation gives CAWSRRAAVNTEAFF. The full variable domain, rest sourced from reference TRBV30 and TRBJ1-1, is SQTIHQWPATLVQPVGSPLSLECTVEGTSNPNLYWYRQAAGRGLQLLFYSVGIGQISSEVPQNLSASRPQDRQFILSSKKLLLSDSGFYLCAWSRRAAVNTEAFFGQGTRLTVV.

The gene calls are TRBV7-7 and TRBJ2-1; 7 nucleotides line up with TRBD2. CDR3 size: 14 residues. CDR1 is SSHAT and CDR2 is FNYEAQ in the germline V gene (reference sequence). Here the CDR3 DNA reads TGTTGGGGGAGGGCGTTAATTACTTACAATGAGCAGTTCTTC. Its translation: CWGRALITYNEQFF.

The chain combines TRBV15 with TRBJ2-7; 7 bases are a match to TRBD1. The CDR3 consists of 14 residues. V gave up 0 bases and J gave up 6 bases; unmatched junction bases: 5. Germline CDR1 reads LNHNV; CDR2 reads YYDKDF (reference sequence). CDR3 in DNA: TGTGCCACCAGCAGAGATGTCGCAGGGGGCGAGCAGTACTTC. This codes for CATSRDVAGGEQYF.

The CDR3 DNA reads TGTGCCAGCAAGGAGACTAGCGGGGGGTACAATGAGCAGTTCTTC. Its protein product is CASKETSGGYNEQFF. The rearrangement joins TRBV6-6 to TRBJ2-1, with 13 positions matching TRBD2. CDR1 MNHNY and CDR2 SVGAGI come from the germline V gene (reference sequence). CDR3 length: 15 residues. V dropped 7 bases and J dropped 4; count of bases not matched to a gene: 4.

The chain recombines TRBV7-9 with TRBJ2-1, with D maybe TRBD1 (6 bases). CDR3 length: 15 residues. Per germline, CDR1 SEHNR and CDR2 FQNEAQ (reference sequence). V shed 1 base and J shed 2 bases, with 9 bases lying between them. The CDR3 protein is CASSLGTGTYNEQFF. CDR3 nucleotides: TGTGCCAGCAGCTTAGGAACAGGGACCTACAATGAGCAGTTCTTC.

The chain couples TRBV28 to TRBJ2-3; 8 bases map to TRBD2. Trimming took 6 bases from V and 5 from J; bases not matched to a gene: 10. This CDR3 comprises 15 residues. CDR1 is MDHEN and CDR2 is SYDVKM in the germline V gene. The CDR3 DNA reads as TGTGCCAGCAGGGGGGAGCGGGGGTTACGAGATACGCAGTATTTT. Its protein is CASRGERGLRDTQYF.

The V and J genes are TRBV30 and TRBJ1-5; TRBD1 aligns across 7 bases. The CDR3 has 15 amino acids. V lost 2 bases to trimming and J lost 0 bases; unmatched junction nucleotides: 4. Germline CDR1 GTSNPN, CDR2 SVGIG (reference sequence). In DNA form, the CDR3 reads TGTGCCTGGAGTATGGACAGGCATAGCAATCAGCCCCAGCATTTT. The encoded protein is CAWSMDRHSNQPQHF.

V usage is TRBV27 and J usage is TRBJ2-3; TRBD2 matches at 11 bases. There are 16 residues in the CDR3. Trimming cost V 4 bases and J 4 bases; bases outside gene matches: 7. CDR1 is MNHEY and CDR2 is SMNVEV in the germline V gene (reference sequence). The CDR3 DNA follows: TGTGCCAGCAGTTCACCCACTAGCGGGAGATCAGATACGCAGTATTTT. Its protein is CASSSPTSGRSDTQYF.

V and J are TRBV6-1 and TRBJ2-6; D is unresolved. Trimming took 4 bases from V and 0 from J, leaving 7 bases between them. CDR1 is MNHNS, CDR2 SASEGT, per germline. CDR3 length equals 15 residues. The CDR3: CASSGKNSGANVLTF. CDR3 nucleotides: TGTGCCAGCAGTGGTAAAAACTCTGGGGCCAACGTCCTGACTTTC.

The chain recombines TRBV7-9 with TRBJ1-4, with TRBD1 matching over 8 bases. The CDR3 has 17 residues. Trimming at V came to 4 bases and at J to 1 base, leaving 8 bases not matched to a gene. The germline gives CDR1 SEHNR, CDR2 FQNEAQ (reference sequence). The CDR3 nucleotides are TGTGCCAGCAGCTCTCCAGGGGGCGCAGGAACTAATGAAAAACTGTTTTTT. This gives the protein CASSSPGGAGTNEKLFF.

The chain is built from TRBV18 and TRBJ1-5; a possible D gene is TRBD1 (5 bases). Trimming took off 8 bases at V and 5 bases at J, with 13 bases between the two ends. Germline lookup yields CDR1 KGHSH and CDR2 LQKENI. This CDR3 region has 13 residues. Here the CDR3 reads CASHTGYDQPQHF. The CDR3 coding sequence is TGTGCCAGCCATACAGGTTATGATCAGCCCCAGCATTTT.

The rearrangement uses TRBV7-8 and TRBJ2-2; a weak D match, TRBD1 (7 bases). The CDR3 spans 13 residues. Trimming stripped 6 bases from V and 6 bases from J, with 11 bases between. Germline V lookup: CDR1 SGHVS, CDR2 FQNEAQ. Here the CDR3 reads CASRPRGAGELFF. CDR3 in DNA: TGTGCCAGCAGACCCAGGGGGGCCGGGGAGCTGTTTTTT.

The chain joins TRBV6-1 to TRBJ2-7, with 7 bases matching TRBD1. The V segment lost 5 bases and the J segment 12 bases; nucleotides outside the gene matches: 7. This CDR3 spans 11 amino acids. Germline assignment: CDR1 MNHNS and CDR2 SASEGT. CDR3 loop: CASSTTGSRYF. The CDR3 nucleotides are TGTGCCAGCAGTACGACAGGGTCGAGGTACTTC.

The V gene is TRBV6-4, the J gene TRBJ1-2, with D possibly matching TRBD1 (6 bases). Germline loops: CDR1 MRHNA, CDR2 SNTAGT. With 5 bases removed from V and 3 bases from J, the gap between germline ends came to 16 bases. The CDR3 is 15 residues long. The CDR3 spells CASSPASGGHYGYTF. CDR3 sequence (DNA): TGTGCCAGCAGTCCAGCGTCGGGGGGGCACTATGGCTACACCTTC.

The chain carries TRBV6-5 and TRBJ2-7; tentatively, D is TRBD1 (6 bases). With 2 bases removed from V and 2 bases from J, the gap between germline ends came to 10 bases. This CDR3 has 14 amino acids. Germline CDR1 MNHEY, CDR2 SVGAGI. The CDR3 reads CASSYREGAYEQYF. The CDR3, as DNA: TGTGCCAGCAGTTACAGAGAGGGGGCCTACGAGCAGTACTTC.